These 17 T cell receptor beta chains originate from one sample sequenced in a study of blood T cell repertoires in COVID-19. TCRdb's copy holds only in-frame clones and misses some; the assay was immunoSEQ multiplex PCR. The sample consists of 200,000 or so clones, 65% to 85% of them appearing once. Input material: PBMCs or T cells enriched from blood (not recorded which). All receptors come from a man between 40 and 49 years old who had recovered from COVID-19.

The J gene is TRBJ1-5, the V gene TRBV28; no clear D gene. The CDR3 runs 12 residues. Germline CDR1 and CDR2: MDHEN and SYDVKM. Deletions cut 4 bases from V and 5 bases from J, with 6 bases between. Here the CDR3 DNA reads TGTGCCAGCAGTTCCCCAGATCAGCCCCAGCATTTT. Residues: CASSSPDQPQHF.

V gene TRBV6-5 combines with J gene TRBJ1-2, with a possible D match to TRBD1 (6 bases). Germline V CDR1 and CDR2: MNHEY, SVGAGI. Between the trimmed V and J ends, which lost 6 bases and 2 bases, there was a span of 13 bases. The CDR3 has 14 amino acids. The DNA for the CDR3 is TGTGCCAGCAGCAGAGACAGGCCAAACTATGGCTACACCTTC. This sequence encodes CASSRDRPNYGYTF.

The CDR3 DNA reads as TGTGCCAGCAGTCGGAACAGGGCAGACTCTGGAAACACCATATATTTT. Translation: CASSRNRADSGNTIYF. The genes are TRBV27 and TRBJ1-3, with D possibly matching TRBD1 (6 bases). The CDR3 totals 16 residues. Trimming shortened V by 5 bases and J by 0 bases, and 14 bases separated the two germline ends. Germline V gene lookup returns CDR1 MNHEY and CDR2 SMNVEV (reference sequence).

The chain couples TRBV4-2 to TRBJ2-5, with 14 positions matching TRBD2. V was pared by 1 base and J by 5 bases, with 6 bases of the junction left unmatched. There are 17 residues in the CDR3. CDR1 is LGHNA and CDR2 is YNFKEQ in the germline V gene. CDR3 region: CASSQGLAGGLSETQYF. The CDR3 DNA reads TGTGCCAGCAGCCAAGGACTAGCGGGGGGGTTGTCGGAGACCCAGTACTTC.

Only a few counts were recorded for this clone. Other DNA sequences in this specimen translate into the identical CDR3. V is TRBV5-1 and J is TRBJ2-7, with 8 bases fitting TRBD1. Germline lookup yields CDR1 SGHRS and CDR2 YFSETQ. The trim removed 4 bases at V and 1 base at J, leaving 4 bases unmatched. The CDR3 has 14 amino acids. The CDR3 reads CASSSRQGSYEQYF. The CDR3 DNA sequence: TGCGCCAGCAGCAGCCGACAGGGGTCCTACGAGCAGTACTTC.

The rearrangement joins TRBV3-1 (or the pseudogene TRBV3-2) to TRBJ1-6; no clear D. CDR1 and CDR2 from the germline V gene are LGHDT and YNNKEL (reference sequence). V lost 1 base and J lost 5, with 12 bases in between. CDR3 length: 16 residues. DNA for the CDR3: TGTGCCAGCAGCCAAGTGGCGGGGAGGAATAATTCACCCCTCCACTTT. This codes for CASSQVAGRNNSPLHF.

This clone occurred once. V and J are TRBV30 and TRBJ1-2; 12 positions match TRBD1. Germline CDR1 GTSNPN, CDR2 SVGIG (reference sequence). The CDR3 has 16 amino acids. V dropped 4 bases and J dropped 8; count of bases not matched to a gene: 14. CDR3 in DNA: TGTGCCTGGACCCCACCGTGGGACAGGGGGCTCTTCGGCTACACCTTC. It is translated as CAWTPPWDRGLFGYTF.

This clone was seen only once. The rearrangement joins TRBV7-6 to TRBJ1-2; 7 positions match TRBD1. The CDR3 extends over 15 amino acids. The germline V gene has CDR1 SGHVS and CDR2 FNYEAQ. With V trimmed by 6 bases and J by 2 bases, 9 bases remained unmatched. The CDR3 nucleotides are TGTGCCAGCAGACCGACAGGGAAGGGCAACTATGGCTACACCTTC. As protein: CASRPTGKGNYGYTF.

The J gene is TRBJ2-1, the V gene TRBV9, with a weak D call TRBD1 (6 bases). This CDR3 contains 18 residues. CDR1 and CDR2 from the germline V gene are SGDLS and YYNGEE. Between the trimmed V and J ends, which lost 5 bases and 6 bases, there was a span of 27 bases. CDR3 nucleotide sequence: TGTGCCAGCAGTCACAACAGGGACATTAGGCGTTTCGGCAATGAGCAGTTCTTC. Its translation is CASSHNRDIRRFGNEQFF.

V is TRBV3-1 (or the pseudogene TRBV3-2) and J is TRBJ1-2; 9 bases line up with TRBD1. Germline values: CDR1 LGHDT, CDR2 YNNKEL (reference sequence). The CDR3 covers 17 residues. V trimming: 10 bases; J trimming: 3 bases; junction bases outside the gene matches: 18. CDR3 sequence (DNA): TGTGCCACTTTTGGCCGGGACAGGGTCCTGCTAGACTATGGCTACACCTTC. This translates into CATFGRDRVLLDYGYTF.

The chain recombines TRBV12-3 or TRBV12-4 with TRBJ1-2; D ambiguous. The CDR3 length is 13 residues. Trimming took 3 bases from V and 7 from J, leaving 12 bases between them. In DNA form, the CDR3 reads TGTGCCAGCAGTTTTCCGGGGTTGGGTGGCTACACCTTC. It encodes CASSFPGLGGYTF.

The V and J genes are TRBV13 and TRBJ2-1, with 8 nucleotides matching TRBD2. Germline assignment: CDR1 PRHDT and CDR2 FYEKMQ (reference sequence). The CDR3 consists of 15 residues. V gave up 4 bases and J gave up 10 bases; unmatched junction bases: 12. The CDR3 reads CASSSTQGLAWEQFF. CDR3 bases: TGTGCCAGCAGCTCAACCCAAGGACTAGCATGGGAGCAGTTCTTC.

The chain links TRBV15 to TRBJ1-6, with D perhaps matching TRBD1 (5 bases). This CDR3 has 14 residues. Germline lookup yields CDR1 LNHNV and CDR2 YYDKDF (reference sequence). V was pared by 2 bases and J by 6 bases, with 8 bases between. CDR3 nucleotides: TGTGCCACCAGCAGACAGGGTAGTAATTCACCCCTCCACTTT. Residues: CATSRQGSNSPLHF.

This chain connects TRBV7-2 to TRBJ1-3; no definite D call. Trimming removed 2 bases at V and 2 bases at J, with 10 bases between. Germline CDR1 and CDR2: SGHTA and FQGNSA. The CDR3 sequence is 15 residues long. For the CDR3, the DNA is TGTGCCAGCAGCTTATTGTGGCAAACTGGAAACACCATATATTTT. This codes for CASSLLWQTGNTIYF.

V is TRBV4-2 and J is TRBJ1-4; 7 bases agree with TRBD1. Germline V gene lookup returns CDR1 LGHNA and CDR2 YNFKEQ. The CDR3 consists of 18 residues. Unmatched junction bases numbered 16, after V lost 4 bases and J lost 5 bases. As DNA, the CDR3 is TGTGCCAGCAGCCGCTACTCAACGCCGGGACAGATAAATGAAAAACTGTTTTTT. It codes for CASSRYSTPGQINEKLFF.

V gene TRBV5-5 combines with J gene TRBJ2-5, with 8 bases identical to TRBD2. The CDR3 length is 12 residues. CDR1 is SGHKS, CDR2 YYEKEE, per germline (reference sequence). V was clipped by 5 bases and J by 13 bases; unmatched bases: 10. In DNA, the CDR3 is TGTGCCAGCAGACAAGCCGGGGGGGCAGTGTACTTC. Translating it yields CASRQAGGAVYF.

J is TRBJ2-7 and V is TRBV5-1; D may be TRBD1 (6 bases). Deletions cut 0 bases from V and 2 bases from J, with 12 bases between. CDR1 is SGHRS and CDR2 is YFSETQ in the germline V gene. This CDR3 spans 15 amino acids. In DNA form, the CDR3 reads TGCGCCAGCAGCTTGGCTCCGGGACAACCCTACGAGCAGTACTTC. Its translation: CASSLAPGQPYEQYF.